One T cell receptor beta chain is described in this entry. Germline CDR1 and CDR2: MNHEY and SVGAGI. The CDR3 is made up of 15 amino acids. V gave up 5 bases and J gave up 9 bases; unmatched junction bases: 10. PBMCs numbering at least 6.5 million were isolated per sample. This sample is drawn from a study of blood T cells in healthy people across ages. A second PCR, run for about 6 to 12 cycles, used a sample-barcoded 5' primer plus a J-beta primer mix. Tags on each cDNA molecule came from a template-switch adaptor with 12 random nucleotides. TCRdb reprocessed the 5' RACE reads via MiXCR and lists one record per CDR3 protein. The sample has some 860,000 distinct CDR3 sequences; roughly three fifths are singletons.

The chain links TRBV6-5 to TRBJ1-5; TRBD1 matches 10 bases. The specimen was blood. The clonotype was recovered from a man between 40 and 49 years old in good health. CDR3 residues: CASSKGQGSGSPQHF. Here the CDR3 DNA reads TGTGCCAGCAGTAAGGGACAGGGGTCCGGATCGCCCCAGCATTTT.